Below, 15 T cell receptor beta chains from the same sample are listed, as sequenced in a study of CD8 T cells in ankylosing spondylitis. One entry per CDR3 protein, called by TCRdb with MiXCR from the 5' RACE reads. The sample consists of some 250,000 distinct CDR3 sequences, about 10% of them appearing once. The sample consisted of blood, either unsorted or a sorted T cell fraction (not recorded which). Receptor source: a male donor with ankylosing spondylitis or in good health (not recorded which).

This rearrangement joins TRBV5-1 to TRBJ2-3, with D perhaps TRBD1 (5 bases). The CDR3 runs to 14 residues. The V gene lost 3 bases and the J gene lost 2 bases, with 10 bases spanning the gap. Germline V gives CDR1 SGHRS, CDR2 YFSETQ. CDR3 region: CASSSQGDTDTQYF. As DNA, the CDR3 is TGCGCCAGCAGCTCTCAGGGCGACACAGATACGCAGTATTTT.

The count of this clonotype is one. CDR3 DNA: TGTGCCAGCAGCCGATCTGCCGTGAGGGTGTGGGTCATGAACACTGAAGCTTTCTTT. As protein: CASSRSAVRVWVMNTEAFF. The J gene is TRBJ1-1, the V gene TRBV11-2, with no clear D. V lost 5 bases to trimming and J lost 0 bases, with 25 bases between them. Germline assignment: CDR1 SGHAT and CDR2 FQNNGV. The CDR3 contains 19 residues.

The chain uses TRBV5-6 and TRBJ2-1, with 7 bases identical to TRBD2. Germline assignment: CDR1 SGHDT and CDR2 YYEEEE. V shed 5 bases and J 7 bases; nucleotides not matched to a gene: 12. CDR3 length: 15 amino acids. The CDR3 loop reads CASREGGRARNEQFF. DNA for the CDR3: TGTGCCAGCAGAGAGGGAGGGCGGGCGAGAAATGAGCAGTTCTTC.

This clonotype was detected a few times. This chain's CDR3 is CAISDGSYFDPRYEQYF. CDR3 in DNA: TGTGCCATCAGTGACGGTAGTTATTTCGATCCTCGCTACGAGCAGTACTTC. The rearrangement links TRBV10-3 to TRBJ2-7; no clear D. The germline V and J ends were trimmed by 3 bases and 3 bases, with 21 bases remaining between them. The CDR3 is 17 amino acids. From germline, CDR1 is ENHRY and CDR2 SYGVKD.

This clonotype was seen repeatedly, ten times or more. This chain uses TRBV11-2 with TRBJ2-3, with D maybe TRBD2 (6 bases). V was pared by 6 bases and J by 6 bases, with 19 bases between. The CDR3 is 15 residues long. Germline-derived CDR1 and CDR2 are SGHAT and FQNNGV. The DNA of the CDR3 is TGTGCCAGCAGAGCCCTCCCGGAGGGGCGTGATACGCAGTATTTT. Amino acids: CASRALPEGRDTQYF.

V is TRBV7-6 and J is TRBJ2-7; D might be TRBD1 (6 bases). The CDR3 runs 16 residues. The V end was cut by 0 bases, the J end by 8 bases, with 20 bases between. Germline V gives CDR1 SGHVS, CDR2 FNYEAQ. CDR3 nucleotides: TGTGCCAGCAGCTTAGCAGCCTCCCTTACAGGGCCCAAGCAGTACTTC. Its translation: CASSLAASLTGPKQYF.

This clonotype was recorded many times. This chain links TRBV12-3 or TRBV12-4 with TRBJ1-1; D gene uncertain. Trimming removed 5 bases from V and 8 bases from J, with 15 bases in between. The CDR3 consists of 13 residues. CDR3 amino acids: CASSPDGPGEAFF. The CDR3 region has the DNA TGTGCCAGCAGTCCAGATGGCCCGGGAGAAGCTTTCTTT.

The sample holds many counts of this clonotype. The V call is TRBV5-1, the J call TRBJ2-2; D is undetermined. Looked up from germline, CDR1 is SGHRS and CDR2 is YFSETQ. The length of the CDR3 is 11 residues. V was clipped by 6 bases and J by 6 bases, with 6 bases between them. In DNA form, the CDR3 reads TGCGCCAGCACTGGCCCCGGGGAGCTGTTTTTT. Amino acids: CASTGPGELFF.

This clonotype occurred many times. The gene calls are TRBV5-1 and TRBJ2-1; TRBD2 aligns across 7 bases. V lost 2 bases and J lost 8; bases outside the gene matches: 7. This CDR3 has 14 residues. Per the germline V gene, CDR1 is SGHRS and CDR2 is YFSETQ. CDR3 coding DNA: TGCGCCAGCAGCTTCACCGCGGGAGCATATGAGCAGTTCTTC. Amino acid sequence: CASSFTAGAYEQFF.

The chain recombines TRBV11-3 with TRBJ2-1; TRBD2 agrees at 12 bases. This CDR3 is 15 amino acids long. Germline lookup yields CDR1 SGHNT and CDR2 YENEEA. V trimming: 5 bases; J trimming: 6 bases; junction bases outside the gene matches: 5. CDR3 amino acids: CASSERLAGANEQFF. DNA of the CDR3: TGTGCCAGCAGCGAGAGACTAGCGGGAGCCAATGAGCAGTTCTTC.

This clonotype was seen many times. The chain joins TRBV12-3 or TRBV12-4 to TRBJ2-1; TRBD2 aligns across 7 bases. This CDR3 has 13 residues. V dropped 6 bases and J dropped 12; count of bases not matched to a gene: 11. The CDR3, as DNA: TGTGCCAGCAGCACCGGGACTACTTTCGGGCAGTTCTTC. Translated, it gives CASSTGTTFGQFF.

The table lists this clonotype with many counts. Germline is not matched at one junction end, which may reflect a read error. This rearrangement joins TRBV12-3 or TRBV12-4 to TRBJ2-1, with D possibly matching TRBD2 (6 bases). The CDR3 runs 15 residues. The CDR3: CASRLTRRNYSEQFF. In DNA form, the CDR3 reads TGTGCCAGCAGATTGACTAGACGGAACTACAGTGAGCAGTTCTTC.

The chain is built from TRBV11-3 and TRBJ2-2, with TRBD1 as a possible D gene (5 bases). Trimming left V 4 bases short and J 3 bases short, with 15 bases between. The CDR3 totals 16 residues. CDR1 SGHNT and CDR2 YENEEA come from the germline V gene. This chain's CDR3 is CASSYGQIRDTGELFF. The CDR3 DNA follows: TGTGCCAGCAGCTACGGACAAATAAGGGACACCGGGGAGCTGTTTTTT. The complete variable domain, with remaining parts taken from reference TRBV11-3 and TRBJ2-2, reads EAGVVQSPRYKIIEKKQPVAFWCNPISGHNTLYWYLQNLGQGPELLIRYENEEAVDDSQLPKDRFSAERLKGVDSTLKIQPAELGDSAVYLCASSYGQIRDTGELFFGEGSRLTVL.

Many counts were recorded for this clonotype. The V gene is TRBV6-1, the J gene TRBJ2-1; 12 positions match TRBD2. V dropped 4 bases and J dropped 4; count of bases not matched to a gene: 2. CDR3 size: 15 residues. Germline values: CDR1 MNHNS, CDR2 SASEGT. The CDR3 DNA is TGTGCCAGCAGTGGCGGGACTAGCGGGTACAATGAGCAGTTCTTC. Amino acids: CASSGGTSGYNEQFF.

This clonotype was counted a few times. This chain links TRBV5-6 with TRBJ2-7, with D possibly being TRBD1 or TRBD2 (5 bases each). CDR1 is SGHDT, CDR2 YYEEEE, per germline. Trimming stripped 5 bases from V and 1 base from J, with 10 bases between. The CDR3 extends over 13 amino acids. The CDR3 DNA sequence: TGTGCCAGCAGACTCTGGGGGTCCTACGAGCAGTACTTC. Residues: CASRLWGSYEQYF.